A single sample gave rise to the 28 T cell receptor beta chains below, sequenced in a study of early T cells in non-severe SARS-CoV-2 infection. MiXCR, run by TCRdb on the 5' RACE reads, gives a single entry per CDR3 protein. The repertoire holds some 27,000 distinct CDR3 sequences, with about 4.2% as singletons. Sample: whole blood. Every receptor here comes from an adult who was a healthcare worker with PCR-confirmed SARS-CoV-2 infection or an uninfected control (not recorded which).

This clonotype was detected many times. At one end the junction does not follow the germline gene, possibly because of a read error. The V call is TRBV7-7, the J call TRBJ1-1; TRBD1 aligns across 7 bases. The V gene's germline CDR1 is SSHAT and CDR2 FNYEAQ (reference sequence). This CDR3 is built from 13 residues. The chain's CDR3 is CASSLDRDTEAFF. The DNA for the CDR3 is TGTGCTAGCAGCTTAGACAGGGACACTGAAGCTTTCTTT.

At least ten counts were recorded for this clonotype. The genes are TRBV5-5 and TRBJ2-7; TRBD1 aligns across 9 bases. Germline V gene data show CDR1 as SGHKS and CDR2 as YYEKEE (reference sequence). The CDR3 covers 15 residues. Trimming took 4 bases from V and 5 from J; bases not matched to a gene: 10. The CDR3 DNA is TGTGCCAGCAGCCCACTCGGGGACAGGGAAAACGAGCAGTACTTC. The encoded protein is CASSPLGDRENEQYF.

This clonotype showed up many times. The chain carries TRBV10-3 and TRBJ1-2, with 7 bases matching TRBD1. V lost 0 bases, J lost 6 bases, and 1 base stayed unmatched. Germline-derived CDR1 and CDR2 are ENHRY and SYGVKD. This CDR3 is 13 amino acids long. CDR3 sequence reads: CAISESQGDGYTF. The CDR3 DNA sequence: TGTGCCATCAGTGAGTCCCAGGGGGATGGCTACACCTTC.

This clonotype was recorded many times. This chain uses TRBV9 with TRBJ2-7, with D perhaps TRBD2 (6 bases). Per the germline V gene, CDR1 is SGDLS and CDR2 is YYNGEE. The CDR3 runs to 13 residues. Trimming took 4 bases from V and 3 from J, leaving 11 bases between them. The CDR3 loop is CASSPGLGYEQYF. The CDR3 nucleotides are TGTGCCAGCAGCCCGGGACTGGGCTACGAGCAGTACTTC.

In this sample, this clonotype turned up many times. The J gene is TRBJ2-2, the V gene TRBV6-4; D not certain. This CDR3 is 15 amino acids long. The V gene's germline CDR1 is MRHNA and CDR2 SNTAGT. The V gene lost 2 bases and the J gene lost 2 bases, with 9 bases spanning the gap. CDR3: CASSDGADNTGELFF. In DNA, the CDR3 is TGTGCCAGCAGTGACGGCGCCGATAACACCGGGGAGCTGTTTTTT.

This clonotype was counted many times. The CDR3 DNA reads as TGTGCCAGCAGCGTAGAGAGCGGACGCAAAAACGGCATTCAGTACTTC. Residues: CASSVESGRKNGIQYF. The gene calls are TRBV9 and TRBJ2-4; TRBD2 might be the D (5 bases). V was trimmed by 0 bases and J by 9 bases, leaving 19 bases between them. Per germline, CDR1 SGDLS and CDR2 YYNGEE. This CDR3 contains 16 residues.

Many counts were recorded for this clonotype. V is TRBV20-1 and J is TRBJ2-6; D remains unclear. With 1 base removed from V and 0 bases from J, the gap between germline ends came to 13 bases. The CDR3 covers 17 residues. Germline V gene lookup returns CDR1 DFQATT and CDR2 SNEGSKA (reference sequence). CDR3 in DNA: TGCAGTGCTAGAGCCCCACTCTCATACTCTGGGGCCAACGTCCTGACTTTC. This gives the protein CSARAPLSYSGANVLTF.

This chain links TRBV20-1 with TRBJ2-3; TRBD1 agrees at 7 bases. CDR3 length: 15 residues. The V gene end was trimmed by 3 bases and the J gene end by 2 bases; junction bases not matched to a gene: 8. CDR1 and CDR2 from the germline V gene are DFQATT and SNEGSKA (reference sequence). The CDR3 spells CSASPQGGYTDTQYF. The DNA for the CDR3 is TGCAGTGCTAGTCCCCAAGGGGGCTACACAGATACGCAGTATTTT.

This clonotype was counted at least ten times. The chain carries TRBV21-1 and TRBJ1-5. TRBV21-1 is a recognized pseudogene. The CDR3 contains 16 residues. DNA for the CDR3: TGTGCCAGCACGTCCAAGCCTCGAGGGCTCAATCAGCCCCAGCATTTT. Translated, it gives CASTSKPRGLNQPQHF.

This clonotype appeared many times. The rearrangement uses TRBV30 and TRBJ2-5, with 9 positions matching TRBD1. Germline loops: CDR1 GTSNPN, CDR2 SVGIG (reference sequence). V gave up 3 bases and J gave up 5 bases; unmatched junction bases: 10. The CDR3 length is 15 residues. In nucleotides, the CDR3 is TGTGCCTGGAGGGGAAAGGGACAGGGAACCGAGACCCAGTACTTC. It encodes CAWRGKGQGTETQYF.

The table lists this clonotype with many counts. The chain carries TRBV11-2 and TRBJ1-4; 11 positions match TRBD1. The CDR3 is made up of 17 amino acids. Trimming at V came to 1 base and at J to 3 bases, leaving 4 bases not matched to a gene. Looked up from germline, CDR1 is SGHAT and CDR2 is FQNNGV. The CDR3 nucleotides are TGTGCCAGCAGCTTAGGGACAGGGGGCCTGGCTAATGAAAAACTGTTTTTT. It yields the protein CASSLGTGGLANEKLFF.

V usage is TRBV5-4 and J usage is TRBJ1-3; TRBD1 matches at 9 bases. Germline values: CDR1 SGHNT, CDR2 YYREEE (reference sequence). This CDR3 comprises 18 residues. V gave up 3 bases and J gave up 0 bases; unmatched junction bases: 10. CDR3: CASSYRDRAPFSGNTIYF. In DNA form, the CDR3 reads TGTGCCAGCAGCTACCGGGACAGGGCCCCCTTCTCTGGAAACACCATATATTTT.

Written as DNA, the CDR3 is TGTGCCAGCAGCTTAAGGGGAGGAGTCGTTTCGGATACGCAGTATTTT. Translating gives CASSLRGGVVSDTQYF. The rearrangement uses TRBV7-9 and TRBJ2-3; maybe TRBD2 (6 bases). The CDR3 spans 16 residues. Germline V gene data show CDR1 as SEHNR and CDR2 as FQNEAQ (reference sequence). Trimming took 2 bases from V and 6 from J, leaving 18 bases between them.

V gene TRBV5-1 combines with J gene TRBJ1-3, with TRBD1 as a possible D gene (6 bases). Germline V gives CDR1 SGHRS, CDR2 YFSETQ. The CDR3 runs 14 residues. The V end lost 3 bases, the J end lost 6 bases, and 13 bases lay between the germline ends. CDR3 loop: CASSSQQGENTIYF. The CDR3 nucleotides read TGCGCCAGCAGCTCGCAACAGGGTGAAAACACCATATATTTT.

This clonotype was seen a handful of times. The chain is built from TRBV18 and TRBJ2-1; D is ambiguous. Germline V gene lookup returns CDR1 KGHSH and CDR2 LQKENI. The CDR3 totals 13 residues. Deletions cut 6 bases from V and 4 bases from J, with 10 bases between. CDR3 in amino acids: CASSLDGYNEQFF. The DNA of the CDR3 is TGTGCCAGCTCCCTCGACGGATACAATGAGCAGTTCTTC.

Ten or more counts support this clonotype. The genes are TRBV4-2 and TRBJ2-3; D possibly corresponds to TRBD2 (6 bases). CDR1 LGHNA and CDR2 YNFKEQ come from the germline V gene. The ends were cut back, 0 bases at V and 4 bases at J, with 8 bases in the middle. The CDR3 consists of 14 residues. CDR3 nucleotide sequence: TGTGCCAGCAGCCAAGATCCGGGGGCAGATACGCAGTATTTT. The encoded protein is CASSQDPGADTQYF.

This clonotype was seen many times. The rearrangement uses TRBV3-1 and TRBJ1-3; 9 bases fit TRBD1. The junction had 4 bases not matched to a gene; V was cut back by 5 bases and J by 2 bases. The CDR3 contains 15 residues. Germline values: CDR1 LGHDT, CDR2 YNNKEL (reference sequence). The CDR3 sequence is CASSGQGHTGNTIYF. The DNA of the CDR3 is TGTGCCAGCAGCGGACAGGGGCATACTGGAAACACCATATATTTT.

This clonotype was counted ten times or more. V and J are TRBV12-3 or TRBV12-4 and TRBJ1-6; D gene ambiguous. The CDR3 length is 15 residues. Trimming shortened V by 3 bases and J by 0 bases, and 6 bases separated the two germline ends. The CDR3 here is CASSLESSYNSPLHF. CDR3 bases: TGTGCCAGCAGTTTGGAGTCCTCCTATAATTCACCCCTCCACTTT.

There are many counts of this clonotype. The chain joins TRBV5-5 to TRBJ2-3; D unclear. The V end lost 4 bases, the J end lost 6 bases, and 12 bases lay between the germline ends. The CDR3 is made up of 13 amino acids. Per the germline V gene, CDR1 is SGHKS and CDR2 is YYEKEE (reference sequence). The CDR3 reads CASSHPDADTQYF. The CDR3, as DNA: TGTGCCAGCAGCCACCCAGATGCGGATACGCAGTATTTT.

The chain recombines TRBV28 with TRBJ2-7; D unclear. Between the trimmed V and J ends, which lost 6 bases and 2 bases, there was a span of 8 bases. This CDR3 has 12 residues. Germline CDR1 reads MDHEN; CDR2 reads SYDVKM. CDR3 nucleotides: TGTGCCAGCAGCCCCCCGGCCTACGAGCAGTACTTC. It yields the protein CASSPPAYEQYF.

This clonotype was detected ten times or more. The chain employs TRBV5-1 and TRBJ2-7; 7 bases map to TRBD2. Germline loops: CDR1 SGHRS, CDR2 YFSETQ. The V segment lost 0 bases and the J segment 0 bases; nucleotides outside the gene matches: 3. This CDR3 is 15 amino acids long. This chain's CDR3 is CASSLGGGSSYEQYF. CDR3 nucleotide sequence: TGCGCCAGCAGCTTGGGGGGCGGGAGCTCCTACGAGCAGTACTTC.

This clonotype occurred many times. The gene calls are TRBV19 and TRBJ2-1, with 14 bases aligning to TRBD2. The V gene's germline CDR1 is LNHDA and CDR2 SQIVND (reference sequence). V lost 9 bases to trimming and J lost 7 bases; unmatched junction nucleotides: 11. This CDR3 contains 16 residues. CDR3 coding DNA: TGTGCCAGCCAGCCCCGGGGACTAGCGGGAGTAAATGAGCAGTTCTTC. As protein: CASQPRGLAGVNEQFF.

This clonotype showed up many times. The rearrangement joins TRBV7-2 to TRBJ2-1; 8 bases fit TRBD1. The CDR3 length is 15 residues. Germline assignment: CDR1 SGHTA and CDR2 FQGNSA. Germline trimming cut 6 bases from V and 2 bases from J; bases unmatched to any gene: 6. The DNA of the CDR3 is TGTGCCAGCAGTAAGGGGACAGGCCCCTACAATGAGCAGTTCTTC. Translated: CASSKGTGPYNEQFF.

This clonotype showed up many times. The chain joins TRBV11-2 to TRBJ1-2; no clear D. The V and J ends lost 3 bases and 4 bases respectively, with 6 bases between them. CDR1 is SGHAT and CDR2 is FQNNGV in the germline V gene. The CDR3 consists of 12 residues. CDR3 nucleotides: TGTGCCAGCAGCTTCGAGGCCTATGGCTACACCTTC. This sequence encodes CASSFEAYGYTF.

This clonotype was seen more than once but under ten times. The chain links TRBV20-1 to TRBJ1-3; D is uncertain. Germline CDR1 DFQATT, CDR2 SNEGSKA (reference sequence). CDR3 length equals 14 residues. The V gene lost 3 bases and the J gene lost 0 bases, with 9 bases spanning the gap. The CDR3 here is CSARGGSSGNTIYF. The CDR3 DNA follows: TGCAGTGCTAGGGGCGGGAGCTCTGGAAACACCATATATTTT.

This clonotype showed up many times. This sequence joins TRBV5-1 and TRBJ1-4; D uncertain. The CDR3 covers 14 residues. Germline CDR1 is SGHRS and CDR2 is YFSETQ. The V and J ends lost 5 bases and 2 bases respectively, with 10 bases between them. CDR3 sequence (DNA): TGCGCCAGCAGGCCGGACGGTACTAATGAAAAACTGTTTTTT. Its translation: CASRPDGTNEKLFF.

This clonotype was detected ten times or more. The genes are TRBV7-3 and TRBJ2-1; D is unresolved. V was cut by 2 bases and J by 3 bases, with 2 bases left in between. Looked up from germline, CDR1 is SGHTA and CDR2 is FQGTGA. This CDR3 has 12 residues. The CDR3 here is CASSLGYNEQFF. The CDR3 coding sequence is TGTGCCAGCAGCTTAGGCTACAATGAGCAGTTCTTC.

This clonotype was counted at least ten times. The rearrangement uses TRBV11-2 and TRBJ2-6, with a weak D call TRBD1 (6 bases). Per the germline V gene, CDR1 is SGHAT and CDR2 is FQNNGV. Trimming took 4 bases from V and 5 from J, leaving 9 bases between them. This CDR3 comprises 14 residues. The CDR3 sequence: CASSSRGRANVLTF. The DNA of the CDR3 is TGTGCCAGCAGCTCGAGGGGGAGGGCCAACGTCCTGACTTTC.